The 12 T cell receptor beta chains presented below share a single source sample, sequenced in a study of a mutant IDH1 vaccine in newly diagnosed glioma. Their target antigens are unknown. The method was immunoSEQ multiplex PCR; TCRdb's version includes in-frame clones alone and lacks a portion of them. This sample has tens of thousands of clones, with around 80% found just once. This sample's time point: week 35, safety follow-up. Vaccine doses each comprised 300 ug of mutant IDH1 20-mer peptide, with topical imiquimod. This material consisted of PBMCs, taken from a glioma patient whose treatment included an IDH1 peptide vaccine. Receptor source: a woman aged 40 to 55 with glioma.

The J gene is TRBJ1-4, the V gene TRBV29-1; D is uncertain. Germline loops: CDR1 SQVTM, CDR2 ANQGSEA. The CDR3 is made up of 14 amino acids. V was shortened by 3 bases and J by 10 bases, with 18 bases between the two germline ends. The CDR3 DNA is TGCAGCGTTGACATAGAGGGATTTTCAGGAAAACTGTTTTTT. Translation gives CSVDIEGFSGKLFF.

This rearrangement joins TRBV2 to TRBJ2-3; D remains ambiguous. The CDR3 has 12 residues. Germline lookup yields CDR1 SNHLY and CDR2 FYNNEI. Trimming took off 4 bases at V and 5 bases at J, with 7 bases between the two ends. The CDR3 loop is CASSVGVDTQYF. In nucleotides, the CDR3 is TGTGCCAGCAGTGTCGGTGTAGATACGCAGTATTTT.

The chain combines TRBV7-9 with TRBJ1-1, with D tentatively TRBD1 (6 bases). V was cut by 6 bases and J by 6 bases, with 17 bases left in between. The CDR3 runs to 14 residues. Germline CDR1 reads SEHNR; CDR2 reads FQNEAQ (reference sequence). The CDR3 sequence: CASSQAGTSPEAFF. The CDR3 DNA is TGTGCCAGCAGTCAAGCGGGGACATCCCCTGAAGCTTTCTTT.

The chain carries TRBV2 and TRBJ2-7; D is ambiguous. Trimming shortened V by 2 bases and J by 4 bases, and 12 bases separated the two germline ends. Germline V CDR1 and CDR2: SNHLY, FYNNEI. The CDR3 is 14 amino acids. CDR3 in amino acids: CASSEQSILYEQYF. The CDR3 nucleotides read TGTGCCAGCAGTGAACAGTCGATTCTTTACGAGCAGTACTTC. The entire variable domain, with the rest obtained from reference TRBV2 and TRBJ2-7, is as follows: EPEVTQTPSHQVTQMGQEVILRCVPISNHLYFYWYRQILGQKVEFLVSFYNNEISEKSEIFDDQFSVERPDGSNFTLKIRSTKLEDSAMYFCASSEQSILYEQYFGPGTRLTVT.

This clone was seen once. The DNA of the CDR3 is TGCGCCAGCAGCCAAGGACTTACCGGCTATGGCTACACCTTC. It specifies CASSQGLTGYGYTF. The rearrangement uses TRBV4-1 and TRBJ1-2; D is uncertain. This CDR3 contains 14 residues. Germline values: CDR1 MGHRA, CDR2 YSYEKL. The V gene lost 1 base and the J gene lost 4 bases, with 10 bases spanning the gap.

This chain's CDR3 is CASSGGPAPSTDTQYF. CDR3 sequence (DNA): TGTGCCAGCAGCGGGGGCCCAGCGCCCAGCACAGATACGCAGTATTTT. The rearrangement joins TRBV9 to TRBJ2-3; tentatively, D is TRBD1 (5 bases). The CDR3 contains 16 residues. V was shortened by 3 bases and J by 0 bases, with 14 bases between the two germline ends. CDR1 SGDLS and CDR2 YYNGEE come from the germline V gene.

The gene calls are TRBV5-6 and TRBJ2-1, with TRBD2 identical over 11 bases. Germline lookup yields CDR1 SGHDT and CDR2 YYEEEE. Losses at the gene ends were 0 bases for V and 8 bases for J; bases not matched to a gene: 7. This CDR3 has 16 amino acids. CDR3 residues: CASSLGLAGRGDEQFF. CDR3 nucleotides: TGTGCCAGCAGCTTGGGACTAGCGGGGCGAGGGGATGAGCAGTTCTTC. Full variable domain (missing parts from reference TRBV5-6 and TRBJ2-1): DAGVTQSPTHLIKTRGQQVTLRCSPKSGHDTVSWYQQALGQGPQFIFQYYEEEERQRGNFPDRFSGHQFPNYSSELNVNALLLGDSALYLCASSLGLAGRGDEQFFGPGTRLTVL.

In nucleotides, the CDR3 is TGTGCCAGCAGTGCGGCGACAGGGGGCTCCTACGAGCAGTACTTC. This gives the protein CASSAATGGSYEQYF. V and J are TRBV2 and TRBJ2-7, with 9 bases that match TRBD1. Germline V gives CDR1 SNHLY, CDR2 FYNNEI. Trimming at V came to 4 bases and at J to 0 bases, leaving 4 bases not matched to a gene. The length of the CDR3 is 15 residues.

V is TRBV5-6 and J is TRBJ2-5; TRBD1 might be the D (6 bases). Per germline, CDR1 SGHDT and CDR2 YYEEEE. There are 14 residues in the CDR3. Between the trimmed V and J ends, which lost 0 bases and 5 bases, there was a span of 11 bases. The CDR3 reads CASSLDRVYETQYF. The CDR3 DNA reads as TGTGCCAGCAGCTTGGACAGGGTTTATGAGACCCAGTACTTC.

This clone was detected only once. V gene TRBV18 combines with J gene TRBJ2-7; no reliable D call. Looked up from germline, CDR1 is KGHSH and CDR2 is LQKENI. The germline V and J ends were trimmed by 5 bases and 0 bases, with 11 bases remaining between them. This CDR3 contains 14 residues. The CDR3 sequence: CASSNAGYSYEQYF. The CDR3, as DNA: TGTGCCAGCTCAAATGCAGGTTACTCCTACGAGCAGTACTTC.

This sequence joins TRBV12-5 and TRBJ1-2, with TRBD1 as a possible D gene (5 bases). The CDR3 has 11 residues. Per germline, CDR1 LGHNT and CDR2 FRNRAP. Written as DNA, the CDR3 is TGTGCGCATGGGGACCTGGATGGCTACACCTTC. This sequence encodes CAHGDLDGYTF.

CDR3 nucleotide sequence: TGTGCCAGCAGTGAAGGGGGCGCCTACAATGAGCAGTTCTTC. It encodes CASSEGGAYNEQFF. The chain employs TRBV6-1 and TRBJ2-1; tentatively, D is TRBD1 (5 bases). In germline, CDR1 is MNHNS, CDR2 SASEGT. The germline V and J ends were trimmed by 1 base and 2 bases, with 6 bases remaining between them. This CDR3 region has 14 residues.